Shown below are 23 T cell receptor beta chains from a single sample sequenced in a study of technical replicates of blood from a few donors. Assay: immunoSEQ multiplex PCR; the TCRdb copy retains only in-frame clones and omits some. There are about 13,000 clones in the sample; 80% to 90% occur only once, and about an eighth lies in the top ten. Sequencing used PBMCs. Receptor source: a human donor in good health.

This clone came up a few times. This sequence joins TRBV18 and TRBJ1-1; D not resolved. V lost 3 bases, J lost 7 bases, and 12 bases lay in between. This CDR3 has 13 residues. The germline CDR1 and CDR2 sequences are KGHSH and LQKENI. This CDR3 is CASSPSQILEAFF. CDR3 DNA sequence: TGTGCCAGCTCACCTTCACAGATACTTGAAGCTTTCTTT.

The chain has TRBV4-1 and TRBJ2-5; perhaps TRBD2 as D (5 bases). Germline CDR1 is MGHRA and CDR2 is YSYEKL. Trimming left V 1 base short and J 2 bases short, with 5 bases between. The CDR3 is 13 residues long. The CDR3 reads CASSQGRQETQYF. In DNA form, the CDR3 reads TGCGCCAGCAGCCAAGGGAGGCAAGAGACCCAGTACTTC.

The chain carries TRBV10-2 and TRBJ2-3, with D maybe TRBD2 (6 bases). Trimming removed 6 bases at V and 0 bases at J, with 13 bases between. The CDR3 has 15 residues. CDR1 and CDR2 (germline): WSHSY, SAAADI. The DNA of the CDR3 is TGCGCCAGCAGCTTTAGCGGTACTAGCACAGATACGCAGTATTTT. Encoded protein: CASSFSGTSTDTQYF.

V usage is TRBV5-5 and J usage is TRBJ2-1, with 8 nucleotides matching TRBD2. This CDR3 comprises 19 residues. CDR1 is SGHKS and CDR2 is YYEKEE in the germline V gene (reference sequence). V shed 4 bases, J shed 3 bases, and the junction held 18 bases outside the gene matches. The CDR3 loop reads CASSQTYGYSGSLYNEQFF. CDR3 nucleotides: TGTGCCAGCAGCCAAACATATGGGTACAGCGGGAGCCTCTACAATGAGCAGTTCTTC.

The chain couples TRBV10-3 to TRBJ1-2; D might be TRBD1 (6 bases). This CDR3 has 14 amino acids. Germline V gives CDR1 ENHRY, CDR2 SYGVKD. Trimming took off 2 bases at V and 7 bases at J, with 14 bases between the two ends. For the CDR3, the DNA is TGTGCCATCAGTGAGACAGGGCCAACGGGTGGCTACACCTTC. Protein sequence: CAISETGPTGGYTF.

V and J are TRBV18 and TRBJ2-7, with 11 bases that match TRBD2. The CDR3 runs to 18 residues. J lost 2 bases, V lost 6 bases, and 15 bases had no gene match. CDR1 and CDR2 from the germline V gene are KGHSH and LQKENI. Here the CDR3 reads CASSPSRLSSGRPYEQYF. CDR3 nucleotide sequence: TGTGCCAGCTCGCCGTCACGACTATCTAGCGGGAGGCCCTACGAGCAGTACTTC.

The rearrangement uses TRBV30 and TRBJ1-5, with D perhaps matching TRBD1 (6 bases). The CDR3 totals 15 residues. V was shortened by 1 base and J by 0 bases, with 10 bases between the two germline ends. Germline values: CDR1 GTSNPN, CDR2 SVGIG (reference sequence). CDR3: CAWSEDSLSNQPQHF. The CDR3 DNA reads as TGTGCCTGGAGTGAGGACAGCCTTAGCAATCAGCCCCAGCATTTT.

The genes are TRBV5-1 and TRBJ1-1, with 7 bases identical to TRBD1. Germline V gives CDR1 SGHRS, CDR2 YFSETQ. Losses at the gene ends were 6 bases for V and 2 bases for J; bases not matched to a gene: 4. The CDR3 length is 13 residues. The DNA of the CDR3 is TGCGCCAGCACCCGGGACAGCAACACTGAAGCTTTCTTT. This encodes CASTRDSNTEAFF.

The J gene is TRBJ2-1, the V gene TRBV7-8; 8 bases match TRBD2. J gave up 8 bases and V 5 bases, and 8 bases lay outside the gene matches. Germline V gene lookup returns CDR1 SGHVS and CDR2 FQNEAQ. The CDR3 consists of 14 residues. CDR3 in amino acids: CASSDPGLVHEQFF. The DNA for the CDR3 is TGTGCCAGCAGCGACCCGGGACTAGTCCATGAGCAGTTCTTC.

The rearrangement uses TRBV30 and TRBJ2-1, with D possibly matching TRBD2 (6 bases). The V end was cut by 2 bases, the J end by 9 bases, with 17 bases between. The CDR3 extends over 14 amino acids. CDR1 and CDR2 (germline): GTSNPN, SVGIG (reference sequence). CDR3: CAWSLRLVKVEQFF. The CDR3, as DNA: TGTGCCTGGAGTCTCCGACTAGTCAAGGTTGAGCAGTTCTTC.

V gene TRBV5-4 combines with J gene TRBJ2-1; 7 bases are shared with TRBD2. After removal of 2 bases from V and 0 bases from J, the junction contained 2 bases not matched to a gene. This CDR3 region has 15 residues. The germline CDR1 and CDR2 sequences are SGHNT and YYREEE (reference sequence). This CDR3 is CASSFSSGSYNEQFF. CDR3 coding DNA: TGTGCCAGCAGCTTTTCTAGCGGCTCCTACAATGAGCAGTTCTTC.

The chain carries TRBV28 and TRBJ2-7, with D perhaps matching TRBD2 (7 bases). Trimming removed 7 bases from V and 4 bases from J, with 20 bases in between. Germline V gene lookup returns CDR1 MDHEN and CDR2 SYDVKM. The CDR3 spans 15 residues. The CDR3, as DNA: TGTGCCAGCACCCTAAGGGGGGGCAGTCTGTACGAGCAGTACTTC. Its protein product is CASTLRGGSLYEQYF.

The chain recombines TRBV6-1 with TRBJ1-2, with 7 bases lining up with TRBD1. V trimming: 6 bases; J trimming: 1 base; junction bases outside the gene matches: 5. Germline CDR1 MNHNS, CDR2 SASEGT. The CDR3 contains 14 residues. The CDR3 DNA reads TGTGCCAGCAGCGGGACAGCGCTTAACTATGGCTACACCTTC. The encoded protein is CASSGTALNYGYTF.

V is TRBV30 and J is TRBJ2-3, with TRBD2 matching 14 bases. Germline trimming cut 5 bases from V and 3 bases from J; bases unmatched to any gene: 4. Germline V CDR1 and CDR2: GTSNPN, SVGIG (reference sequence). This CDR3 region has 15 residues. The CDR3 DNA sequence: TGTGCCTGGGGACTAGCGGGAGGTGGTACAGATACGCAGTATTTT. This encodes CAWGLAGGGTDTQYF.

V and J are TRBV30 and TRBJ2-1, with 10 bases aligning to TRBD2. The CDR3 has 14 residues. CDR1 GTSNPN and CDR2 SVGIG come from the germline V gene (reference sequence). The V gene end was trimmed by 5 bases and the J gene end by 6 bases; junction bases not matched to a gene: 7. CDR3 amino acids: CAWEAGGPVNEQFF. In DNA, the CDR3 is TGTGCCTGGGAAGCGGGAGGGCCGGTCAATGAGCAGTTCTTC.

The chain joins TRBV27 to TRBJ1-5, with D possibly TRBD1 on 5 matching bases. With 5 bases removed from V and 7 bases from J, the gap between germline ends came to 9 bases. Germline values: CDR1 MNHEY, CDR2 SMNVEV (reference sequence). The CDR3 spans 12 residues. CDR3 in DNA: TGTGCCAGCAGTCGGGGGAGACAGCCCCAGCATTTT. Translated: CASSRGRQPQHF.

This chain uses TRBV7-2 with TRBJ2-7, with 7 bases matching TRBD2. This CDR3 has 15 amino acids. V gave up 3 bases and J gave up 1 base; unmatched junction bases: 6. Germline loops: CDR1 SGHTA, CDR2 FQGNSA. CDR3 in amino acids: CASSLGGIKSYEQYF. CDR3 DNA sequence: TGTGCCAGCAGCTTGGGGGGGATTAAATCCTACGAGCAGTACTTC.

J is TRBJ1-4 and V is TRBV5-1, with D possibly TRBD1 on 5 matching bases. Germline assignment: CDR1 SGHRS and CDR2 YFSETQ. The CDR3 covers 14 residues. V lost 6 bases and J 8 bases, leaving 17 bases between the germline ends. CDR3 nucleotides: TGCGCCAGCAAAGGAGGGGACCAGCACGAAAAACTGTTTTTT. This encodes CASKGGDQHEKLFF.

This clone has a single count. The CDR3 is CSVIRQGRDEQFF. Here the CDR3 DNA reads TGCAGCGTCATCCGACAGGGGCGGGATGAGCAGTTCTTC. This rearrangement joins TRBV29-1 to TRBJ2-1; 8 bases are a match to TRBD1. Germline loops: CDR1 SQVTM, CDR2 ANQGSEA. CDR3 size: 13 residues. J lost 8 bases, V lost 6 bases, and 9 bases had no gene match.

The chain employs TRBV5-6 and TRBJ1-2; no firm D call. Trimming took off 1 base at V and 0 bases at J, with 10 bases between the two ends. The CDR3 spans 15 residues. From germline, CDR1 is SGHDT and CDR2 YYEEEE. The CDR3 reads CASSLLVETNYGYTF. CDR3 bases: TGTGCCAGCAGCTTGTTGGTAGAGACTAACTATGGCTACACCTTC.

CDR3 sequence reads: CAWRAMNTEAFF. CDR3 nucleotide sequence: TGTGCCTGGAGGGCCATGAACACTGAAGCTTTCTTT. The gene calls are TRBV30 and TRBJ1-1; D gene uncertain. Germline V CDR1 and CDR2: GTSNPN, SVGIG (reference sequence). V gave up 3 bases and J gave up 0 bases, with 5 bases separating them. The CDR3 loop spans 12 amino acids.

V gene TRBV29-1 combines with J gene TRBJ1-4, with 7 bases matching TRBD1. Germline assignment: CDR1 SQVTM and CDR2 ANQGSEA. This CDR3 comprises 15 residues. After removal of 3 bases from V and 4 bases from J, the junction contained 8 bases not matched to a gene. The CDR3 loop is CSVESGQPFNEKLFF. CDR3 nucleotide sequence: TGCAGCGTTGAGTCGGGACAGCCATTTAATGAAAAACTGTTTTTT.

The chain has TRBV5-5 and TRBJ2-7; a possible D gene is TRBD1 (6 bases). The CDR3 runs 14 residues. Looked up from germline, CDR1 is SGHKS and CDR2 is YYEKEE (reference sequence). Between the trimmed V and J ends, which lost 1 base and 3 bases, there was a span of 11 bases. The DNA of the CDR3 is TGTGCCAGCAGCTTGAACGACAGGCACTACGAGCAGTACTTC. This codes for CASSLNDRHYEQYF.